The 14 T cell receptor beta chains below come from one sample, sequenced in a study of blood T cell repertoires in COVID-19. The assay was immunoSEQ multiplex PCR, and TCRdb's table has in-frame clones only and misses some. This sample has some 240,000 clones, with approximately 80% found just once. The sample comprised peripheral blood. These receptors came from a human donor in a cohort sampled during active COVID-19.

The CDR3 sequence: CASSLPVTNTGELFF. The CDR3 DNA reads as TGCGCCAGCAGCTTGCCTGTTACGAACACCGGGGAGCTGTTTTTT. This chain connects TRBV5-1 to TRBJ2-2; D not resolved. V gave up 1 base and J gave up 0 bases, with 7 bases separating them. The germline gives CDR1 SGHRS, CDR2 YFSETQ. The CDR3 is made up of 15 amino acids.

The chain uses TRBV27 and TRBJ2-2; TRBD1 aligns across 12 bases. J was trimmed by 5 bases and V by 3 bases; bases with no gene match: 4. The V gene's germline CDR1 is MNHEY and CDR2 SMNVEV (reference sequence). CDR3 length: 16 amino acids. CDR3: CASSFGTGGSTGELFF. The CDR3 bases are TGTGCCAGCAGTTTCGGGACAGGGGGCAGTACCGGGGAGCTGTTTTTT.

For the CDR3, the DNA is TGTGCCAGCAGCTTAGATGGGTCGGCAGGGGCCGAGACCCAGTACTTC. Translated, it gives CASSLDGSAGAETQYF. V and J are TRBV7-6 and TRBJ2-5, with D possibly matching TRBD1 (6 bases). Germline-derived CDR1 and CDR2 are SGHVS and FNYEAQ. The V and J ends lost 1 base and 5 bases respectively, with 17 bases between them. The CDR3 covers 16 residues.

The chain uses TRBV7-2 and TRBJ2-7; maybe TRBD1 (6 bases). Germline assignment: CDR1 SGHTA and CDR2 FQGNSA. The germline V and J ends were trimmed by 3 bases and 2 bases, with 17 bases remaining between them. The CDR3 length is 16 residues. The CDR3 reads CASSFPGQGITYEQYF. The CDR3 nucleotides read TGTGCCAGCAGCTTCCCGGGCCAGGGGATCACCTACGAGCAGTACTTC.

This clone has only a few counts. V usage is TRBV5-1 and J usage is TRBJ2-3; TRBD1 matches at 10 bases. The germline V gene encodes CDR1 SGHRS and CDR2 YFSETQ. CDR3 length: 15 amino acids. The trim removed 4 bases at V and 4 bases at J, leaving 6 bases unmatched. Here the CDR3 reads CASSIGQGGADTQYF. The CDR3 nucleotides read TGCGCCAGCAGCATCGGACAGGGGGGCGCAGATACGCAGTATTTT.

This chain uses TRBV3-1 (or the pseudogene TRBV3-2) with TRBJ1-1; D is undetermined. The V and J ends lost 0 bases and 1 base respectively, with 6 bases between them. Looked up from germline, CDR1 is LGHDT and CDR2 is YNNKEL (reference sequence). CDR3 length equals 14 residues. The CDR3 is CASSQESGNTEAFF. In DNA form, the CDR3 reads TGTGCCAGCAGCCAAGAGTCGGGGAACACTGAAGCTTTCTTT.

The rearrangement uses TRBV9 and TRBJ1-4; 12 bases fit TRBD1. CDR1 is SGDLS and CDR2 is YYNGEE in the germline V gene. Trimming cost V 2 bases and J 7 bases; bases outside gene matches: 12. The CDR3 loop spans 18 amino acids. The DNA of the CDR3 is TGTGCCAGCAGCGTCGGGACAGGGGGCGATACGATAAGTGAAAAACTGTTTTTT. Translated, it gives CASSVGTGGDTISEKLFF.

CDR3 nucleotide sequence: TGTGCCAGCAGCGCCCGTGCGAGGGCAGAAGCTTTCTTT. It yields the protein CASSARARAEAFF. The rearrangement uses TRBV9 and TRBJ1-1; D is unclear. Trimming removed 3 bases at V and 8 bases at J, with 14 bases between. Germline lookup yields CDR1 SGDLS and CDR2 YYNGEE. This CDR3 has 13 amino acids.

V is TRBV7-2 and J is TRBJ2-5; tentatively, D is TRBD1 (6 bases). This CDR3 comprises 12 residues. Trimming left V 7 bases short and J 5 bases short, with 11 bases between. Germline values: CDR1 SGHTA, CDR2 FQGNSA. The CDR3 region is CASTRRGETQYF. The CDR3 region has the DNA TGTGCCAGCACAAGAAGGGGGGAGACCCAGTACTTC.

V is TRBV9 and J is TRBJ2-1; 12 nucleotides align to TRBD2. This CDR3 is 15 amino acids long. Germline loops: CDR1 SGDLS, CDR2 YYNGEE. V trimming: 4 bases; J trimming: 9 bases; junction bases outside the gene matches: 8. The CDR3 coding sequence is TGTGCCAGCAGCCCCGGGACTAGCGGGTGGGGTGAGCAGTTCTTC. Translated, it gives CASSPGTSGWGEQFF.

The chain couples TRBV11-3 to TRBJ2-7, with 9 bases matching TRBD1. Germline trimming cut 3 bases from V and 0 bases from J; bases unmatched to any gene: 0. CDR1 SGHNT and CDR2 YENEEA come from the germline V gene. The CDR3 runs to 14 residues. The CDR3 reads CASSLDRGSYEQYF. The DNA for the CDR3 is TGTGCCAGCAGCTTGGACAGGGGCTCCTACGAGCAGTACTTC.

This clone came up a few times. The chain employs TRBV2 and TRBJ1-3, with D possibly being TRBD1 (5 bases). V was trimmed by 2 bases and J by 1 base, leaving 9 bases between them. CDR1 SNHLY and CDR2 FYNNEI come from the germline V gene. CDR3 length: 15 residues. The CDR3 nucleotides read TGTGCCAGCAGTGAAAGCTCAGGGTCTGGAAACACCATATATTTT. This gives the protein CASSESSGSGNTIYF. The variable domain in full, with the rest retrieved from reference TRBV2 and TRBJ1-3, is EPEVTQTPSHQVTQMGQEVILRCVPISNHLYFYWYRQILGQKVEFLVSFYNNEISEKSEIFDDQFSVERPDGSNFTLKIRSTKLEDSAMYFCASSESSGSGNTIYFGEGSWLTVV.

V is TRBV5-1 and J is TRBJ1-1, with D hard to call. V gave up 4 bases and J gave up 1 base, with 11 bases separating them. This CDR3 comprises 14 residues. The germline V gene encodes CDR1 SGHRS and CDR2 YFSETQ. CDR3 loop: CASSLTARNTEAFF. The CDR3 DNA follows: TGCGCCAGCAGCCTAACAGCACGGAACACTGAAGCTTTCTTT. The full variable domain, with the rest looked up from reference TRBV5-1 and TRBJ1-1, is KAGVTQTPRYLIKTRGQQVTLSCSPISGHRSVSWYQQTPGQGLQFLFEYFSETQRNKGNFPGRFSGRQFSNSRSEMNVSTLELGDSALYLCASSLTARNTEAFFGQGTRLTVV.

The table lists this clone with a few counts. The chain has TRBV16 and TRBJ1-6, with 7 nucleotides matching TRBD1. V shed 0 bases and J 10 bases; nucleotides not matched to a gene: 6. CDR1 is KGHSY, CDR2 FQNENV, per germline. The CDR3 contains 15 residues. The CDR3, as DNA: TGTGCCAGCAGCCAATCTAAGGGGGCACGGTCACCCCTCCACTTT. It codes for CASSQSKGARSPLHF.